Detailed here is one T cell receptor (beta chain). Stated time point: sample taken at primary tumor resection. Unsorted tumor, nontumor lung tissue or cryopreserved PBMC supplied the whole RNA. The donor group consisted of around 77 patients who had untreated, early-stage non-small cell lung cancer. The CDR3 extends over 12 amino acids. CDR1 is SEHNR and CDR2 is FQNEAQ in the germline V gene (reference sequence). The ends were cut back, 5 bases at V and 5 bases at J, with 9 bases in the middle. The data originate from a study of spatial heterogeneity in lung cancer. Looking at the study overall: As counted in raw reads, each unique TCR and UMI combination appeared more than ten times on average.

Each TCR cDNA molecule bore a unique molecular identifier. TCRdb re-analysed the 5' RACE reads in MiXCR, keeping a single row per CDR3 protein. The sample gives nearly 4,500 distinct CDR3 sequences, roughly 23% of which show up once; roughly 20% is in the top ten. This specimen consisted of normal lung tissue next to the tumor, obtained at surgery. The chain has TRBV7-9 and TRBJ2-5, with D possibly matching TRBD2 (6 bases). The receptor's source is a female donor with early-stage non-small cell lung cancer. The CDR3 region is CASSRDLETQYF. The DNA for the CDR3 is TGTGCCAGCAGCCGGGACTTGGAGACCCAGTACTTC.